This record looks at one T cell receptor beta chain sequence and its context. As yet, its antigen is unknown. The data are from a study of graft-versus-host responses after intestinal transplantation. Overall study: Grafts that recipients had were multivisceral, liver-intestinal, or isolated intestinal transplants. Whole-study results and caveats: Those patients showing graft-donor T cell macrochimerism displayed high graft-versus-host to host-versus-graft clonal ratios in allografts. Among circulating GvH clones, peak levels were associated with early post-transplant declines in HvG clones.

Assay used: immunoSEQ multiplex PCR; TCRdb lists only in-frame clones, some missing. The top ten clones hold roughly 0.8% of a sample with 23,000 or so clones, 90% to 95% of them seen once. There are 15 residues in the CDR3. V lost 3 bases, J lost 9 bases, and 6 bases stayed unmatched. Per the germline V gene, CDR1 is MNHNS and CDR2 is SASEGT. This receptor was identified in a human patient who received an intestinal transplant, so some T cells may come from the graft donor. Sample: PBMCs, taken nearly 31 days after intestinal transplant. The chain joins TRBV6-1 to TRBJ2-3; 13 bases fit TRBD2. CDR3 region: CASSDWGLAGRTQYF. Written as DNA, the CDR3 is TGTGCCAGCAGTGACTGGGGACTAGCGGGGAGAACGCAGTATTTT.